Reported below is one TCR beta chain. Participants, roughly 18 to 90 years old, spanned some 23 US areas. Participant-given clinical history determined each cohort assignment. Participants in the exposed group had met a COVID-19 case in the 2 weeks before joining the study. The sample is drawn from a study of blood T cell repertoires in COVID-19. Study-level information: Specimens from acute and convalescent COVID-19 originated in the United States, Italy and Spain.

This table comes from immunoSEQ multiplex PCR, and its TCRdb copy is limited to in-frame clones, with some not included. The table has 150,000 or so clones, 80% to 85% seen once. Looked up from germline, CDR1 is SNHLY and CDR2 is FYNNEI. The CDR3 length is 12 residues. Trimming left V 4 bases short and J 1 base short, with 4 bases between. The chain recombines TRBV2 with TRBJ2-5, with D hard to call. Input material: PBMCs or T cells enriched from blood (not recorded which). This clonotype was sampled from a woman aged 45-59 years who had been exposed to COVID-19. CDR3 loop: CASSGAQETQYF. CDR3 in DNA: TGTGCCAGCAGTGGGGCCCAAGAGACCCAGTACTTC.